One and the same sample provided the 13 T cell receptor beta chains below, sequenced in a study of blood T cell repertoires in COVID-19. The data were produced by immunoSEQ multiplex PCR, yet TCRdb's version contains in-frame clones alone and is incomplete. The data hold over 200,000 clones, with around 84% observed a single time. What was sequenced was peripheral blood. These receptors were collected from a woman older than 75 with active or convalescent COVID-19.

The rearrangement joins TRBV5-6 to TRBJ2-7; TRBD2 is a possible D gene (7 bases). Between the trimmed V and J ends, which lost 6 bases and 2 bases, there was a span of 21 bases. Looked up from germline, CDR1 is SGHDT and CDR2 is YYEEEE. The CDR3 consists of 16 residues. The CDR3 region has the DNA TGTGCCAGCATTGGCGGGGGCCCTCTTTTAACCTACGAGCAGTACTTC. It encodes CASIGGGPLLTYEQYF.

This clone was counted a single time. The CDR3 DNA follows: TGTGCCAGCAGTTATGTGGGACAGTTGAACACTGAAGCTTTCTTT. Its protein product is CASSYVGQLNTEAFF. The V and J genes are TRBV6-2 or TRBV6-3 and TRBJ1-1, with 7 bases lining up with TRBD1. Germline V gene sequence: CDR1 MNHEY, CDR2 SVGEGT. This CDR3 spans 15 amino acids. V trimming: 3 bases; J trimming: 0 bases; junction bases outside the gene matches: 4.

The chain recombines TRBV28 with TRBJ2-3; D not resolved. Germline values: CDR1 MDHEN, CDR2 SYDVKM. V gave up 2 bases and J gave up 0 bases, with 9 bases separating them. The CDR3 loop spans 15 amino acids. The CDR3, as DNA: TGTGCCAGCAGTTTACTAGACCGAAGCACAGATACGCAGTATTTT. Residues: CASSLLDRSTDTQYF.

The rearrangement links TRBV6-5 to TRBJ2-7; perhaps TRBD1 as D (6 bases). V lost 6 bases and J lost 4, with 19 bases in between. Per germline, CDR1 MNHEY and CDR2 SVGAGI. CDR3 length: 15 residues. The CDR3 spells CASRVSGTGLYEQYF. The CDR3 coding sequence is TGTGCCAGCAGGGTCTCCGGCACAGGGCTTTACGAGCAGTACTTC.

V is TRBV9 and J is TRBJ2-3, with a possible D match to TRBD2 (5 bases). The germline V and J ends were trimmed by 5 bases and 4 bases, with 14 bases remaining between them. In germline, CDR1 is SGDLS, CDR2 YYNGEE. The CDR3 has 14 amino acids. CDR3 nucleotides: TGTGCCAGCAGTAGCGTAGAGGGTCCAGATACGCAGTATTTT. Its translation is CASSSVEGPDTQYF.

The J gene is TRBJ1-5, the V gene TRBV7-2; D is undetermined. Germline V gives CDR1 SGHTA, CDR2 FQGNSA. Trimming removed 5 bases from V and 11 bases from J, with 22 bases in between. This CDR3 comprises 15 residues. This CDR3 reads CASSPVAVPYTAQHF. CDR3 DNA sequence: TGTGCCAGCAGCCCCGTGGCGGTCCCGTACACGGCCCAGCATTTT.

The chain links TRBV5-8 to TRBJ2-1; D perhaps matches TRBD2 (6 bases). The length of the CDR3 is 13 residues. Germline-derived CDR1 and CDR2 are SGHTS and YDEGEE. In nucleotides, the CDR3 is TGTGCGGGGAGGCCAGGGACGAACAATGAGCAGTTCTTC. Translation gives CAGRPGTNNEQFF.

This clone was seen once. The chain uses TRBV21-1 and TRBJ1-5; the listed D gene, TRBD1, was not tested against the DNA. TRBV21-1 is labeled a pseudogene. The length of the CDR3 is 18 residues. The CDR3 nucleotides read TGTGCCAGCACCAGAGACAGGGGGATTATATATAGCAATCAGCCCCAGCATTTT. Protein product: CASTRDRGIIYSNQPQHF.

The chain joins TRBV19 to TRBJ2-4; TRBD2 agrees at 9 bases. The V gene's germline CDR1 is LNHDA and CDR2 SQIVND (reference sequence). The V gene end was trimmed by 5 bases and the J gene end by 6 bases; junction bases not matched to a gene: 2. The CDR3 totals 13 residues. CDR3 nucleotide sequence: TGTGCCAGTAGTCTTAGCGGGGGAAACATTCAGTACTTC. It codes for CASSLSGGNIQYF.

V is TRBV4-2 and J is TRBJ2-7, with D perhaps TRBD1 (6 bases). The germline V gene has CDR1 LGHNA and CDR2 YNFKEQ. CDR3 length: 14 residues. V dropped 2 bases and J dropped 3 bases, with 11 bases sitting between them. The CDR3 protein is CASSQSIQGYEQYF. CDR3 nucleotide sequence: TGTGCCAGCAGCCAATCTATACAGGGCTACGAGCAGTACTTC.

The chain couples TRBV4-1 to TRBJ2-7; 9 nucleotides match TRBD1. The germline CDR1 and CDR2 sequences are MGHRA and YSYEKL. The CDR3 length is 17 residues. With 1 base clipped from V and 6 bases from J, the junction kept 13 bases outside the gene matches. CDR3 DNA: TGCGCCAGCAGCCAAGGCCCGGCGGGGACAGGGATTCGCGAGCAGTACTTC. It specifies CASSQGPAGTGIREQYF.

The genes are TRBV4-2 and TRBJ2-3; tentatively, D is TRBD2 (6 bases). Looked up from germline, CDR1 is LGHNA and CDR2 is YNFKEQ. This CDR3 comprises 15 residues. V gave up 0 bases and J gave up 6 bases, with 13 bases separating them. The CDR3 DNA is TGTGCCAGCAGCCAAGAGGAGGGGCAAGGGGATACGCAGTATTTT. It translates to CASSQEEGQGDTQYF.

The rearrangement links TRBV28 to TRBJ2-5; TRBD1 matches at 11 bases. The CDR3 consists of 15 residues. V lost 4 bases to trimming and J lost 4 bases; unmatched junction nucleotides: 5. From germline, CDR1 is MDHEN and CDR2 SYDVKM. The CDR3 spells CASSWTGGGIETQYF. As DNA, the CDR3 is TGTGCCAGCAGTTGGACAGGGGGCGGGATAGAGACCCAGTACTTC. Drawing the rest from reference TRBV28 and TRBJ2-5, the complete variable domain is DVKVTQSSRYLVKRTGEKVFLECVQDMDHENMFWYRQDPGLGLRLIYFSYDVKMKEKGDIPEGYSVSREKKERFSLILESASTNQTSMYLCASSWTGGGIETQYFGPGTRLLVL.